This TCR beta chain was identified in a study of blood T cells in healthy people across ages. Study results and caveats: The study found more naive CD4+ cells and higher diversity in long-lived than aged donors. CMV infection status of these donors was not known.

Germline V gene lookup returns CDR1 SQVTM and CDR2 ANQGSEA. Trimming stripped 4 bases from V and 4 bases from J, with 10 bases between. The CDR3 extends over 12 amino acids. Donor samples were obtained from healthy Caucasian individuals from Russia, aged about 6 to 90. A note on this clonotype: Its antigen is unknown.

A J-beta primer mix and a sample-barcoded 5' primer were used in a second PCR of roughly 7 to 12 cycles. Each single sample gave us at least 2.5 million CDR3-containing paired-end reads. Via MiXCR, TCRdb re-called the 5' RACE reads, giving one row per CDR3 protein. Of nearly 1 million distinct CDR3 sequences in the sample, about 53% were seen once. The sequence derives from a woman aged 60 to 75 in good health. The sequenced material came from blood. This rearrangement joins TRBV29-1 to TRBJ2-5, with a tentative D call TRBD2 (5 bases). CDR3 nucleotide sequence: TGCAGCGTTGGTCTAGGAGGAGAGACCCAGTACTTC. Amino acids: CSVGLGGETQYF.